This T cell receptor (beta chain) was documented in a study of beta chain features in type 1 diabetes. Study outcomes and limitations: Sequencing from cDNA could over-represent high-TCR-expressing cells. Among all four CD4+ subsets, Type 1 diabetes patients had TCRB CDR3s that were moderately but significantly shorter. PCR might favor shorter templates, equally in patients and controls.

Every isolated RNA sample was fully reverse transcribed, so sequencing captured expressed TCRB transcripts. Assay: immunoSEQ multiplex PCR; the TCRdb copy retains only in-frame clones and omits some. Among 240,000 or so clones, roughly 22% were seen once, and the ten largest hold less than 0.035%. The V gene lost 9 bases and the J gene lost 4 bases, with 15 bases spanning the gap. Germline CDR1 and CDR2: LNHNV and YYDKDF (reference sequence). The CDR3 is made up of 14 amino acids. To note about this clone: Its antigen is not identified.

Each population that was sorted was more than 95% pure. The rearrangement uses TRBV15 and TRBJ2-2; D is unresolved. Material: naive CD4+ T cells from blood. This TCR came from a woman between 40 and 50 years old with type 1 diabetes. CDR3 sequence (DNA): TGTGCCACTCGTTCGCGTGAACCCACCGGGGAGCTGTTTTTT. Protein sequence: CATRSREPTGELFF.